The clone carrying this TCR beta chain was counted ten times or more. The data stem from a study of neurological immune-mediated disorders. Overall study context: Within the group of around 35 multiple sclerosis patients, approximately 31 were relapsing-remitting, while 3 were secondary progressive.

TCRdb called the 5' RACE reads again in MiXCR, with one record for every CDR3 protein. The sample shows about 74,000 distinct CDR3 sequences, less than 5.5% of them seen only once. J lost 14 bases, V lost 8 bases, and 16 bases had no gene match. CDR3 length: 13 amino acids. The germline CDR1 and CDR2 sequences are ENHRY and SYGVKD. The clonotype was recovered from a man between 18 and 29 years old with multiple sclerosis. This chain links TRBV10-3 with TRBJ1-2; 8 positions match TRBD1. Source material: PBMCs. In DNA, the CDR3 is TGTGCCATCCGCACGGAAGAAGGACAGGGCAGGACCTTC. It codes for CAIRTEEGQGRTF.